This T cell receptor (beta chain) was sequenced in a study of control samples from healthy donors and cancer patients. Using immunoSEQ multiplex PCR, the repertoire was profiled, and TCRdb retains in-frame clones only, with some absent. The table includes approximately 140,000 clones, 90% to 95% detected once. Per the germline V gene, CDR1 is MDHEN and CDR2 is SYDVKM. The germline V and J ends were trimmed by 5 bases and 7 bases, with 12 bases remaining between them. The CDR3 length is 13 residues. The clonotype originates from a man aged 35-49 years in good health. Material for sequencing was blood. The chain is built from TRBV28 and TRBJ2-1, with D uncertain. The DNA of the CDR3 is TGTGCCAGCAGTACCCGTGCTAGGAATGAGCAGTTCTTC. Residues: CASSTRARNEQFF.